The rows below give T cell receptor beta chains drawn from one sample of a study of cytomegalovirus exposure and HLA in healthy donors. Sequencing used immunoSEQ multiplex PCR; TCRdb keeps in-frame clones, though not all of them. This sample's table has 200,000 to 250,000 clones. What was sequenced was PBMCs. The receptors originated from a girl aged 2-10 years in good health and CMV-seropositive. CDR3s include the opening cysteine and the closing phenylalanine or tryptophan. A D gene is named only where the DNA matches it firmly.

>TRBJ2-5|TRBV6-1|13|-
CASSVLGQGTQYF
TGTGCCAGCAGTGTCCTGGGGCAGGGGACCCAGTACTTC
>TRBJ2-7|TRBV11-2|14|TRBD1
CASSLVTGVVEQYF
TGTGCCAGCAGCTTAGTAACAGGGGTGGTCGAGCAGTACTTC
>TRBJ1-3|TRBV4-1|16|TRBD1
CASSQPRDRGKNTIYF
TGCGCCAGCAGCCAACCCCGGGACAGGGGAAAAAACACCATATATTTT
>TRBJ2-5|TRBV25-1|17|TRBD1
CASSHYTTGLGSETQYF
TGTGCCAGCAGTCACTACACGACAGGGCTGGGTTCGGAGACCCAGTACTTC
>TRBJ2-1|TRBV13|17|TRBD2
CASSLGRLAGGQDEQFF
TGTGCCAGCAGCTTAGGGCGACTAGCGGGAGGCCAAGATGAGCAGTTCTTC
>TRBJ2-6|TRBV9|19|-
CASSVNRAFGGAGANVLTF
TGTGCCAGCAGCGTCAACAGGGCGTTCGGTGGGGCTGGGGCCAACGTCCTGACTTTC
>TRBJ1-2|TRBV19|13|-
CASKTGPHYGYTF
TGTGCCAGTAAAACAGGGCCTCACTATGGCTACACCTTC
>TRBJ2-7|TRBV10-2|14|TRBD2
CASAGDQTSYEQYF
TGCGCCAGCGCGGGGGATCAAACCTCCTACGAGCAGTACTTC
>TRBJ2-7|TRBV11-2|13|-
CASSPPSSYEQYF
TGTGCCAGCAGCCCCCCGAGCTCCTACGAGCAGTACTTC
>TRBJ1-3|TRBV2|14|-
CASSEEISGNTIYF
TGTGCCAGCAGTGAAGAAATTAGTGGAAACACCATATATTTT
>TRBJ2-1|TRBV27|17|TRBD2
CASSSKTSSTLYNEQFF
TGTGCCAGCAGTTCTAAGACTAGCTCAACTCTTTACAATGAGCAGTTCTTC
>TRBJ2-3|TRBV13|16|TRBD2
CASTPGGAPDTDTQYF
TGTGCCAGCACCCCCGGGGGGGCGCCGGACACGGATACGCAGTATTTT
>TRBJ2-3|TRBV27|14|TRBD2
CASSERGVTDTQYF
TGTGCCAGCAGTGAGCGGGGGGTCACAGATACGCAGTATTTT
>TRBJ2-7|TRBV28|14|TRBD2
CASSMTSGTYEQYF
TGTGCCAGCAGTATGACTAGCGGGACCTACGAGCAGTACTTC
>TRBJ1-4|TRBV2|14|TRBD1
CASHRDRGGEKLFF
TGTGCCAGTCACCGGGACAGGGGAGGTGAAAAACTGTTTTTT
>TRBJ2-1|TRBV5-1|15|TRBD2
CASSLEAGVPNEQFF
TGCGCCAGCAGCTTGGAGGCGGGAGTGCCCAATGAGCAGTTCTTC
>TRBJ1-1|TRBV10-2|14|-
CASSESGAGLEAFF
TGCGCCAGCAGTGAGTCAGGGGCAGGGCTTGAAGCTTTCTTT
>TRBJ2-2|TRBV6-5|14|-
CASSYSRGSGELFF
TGTGCCAGCAGTTACTCGAGAGGTTCCGGGGAGCTGTTTTTT
>TRBJ1-5|TRBV29-1|13|-
CSVLDSLNQPQHF
TGCAGCGTCCTAGACAGCCTCAATCAGCCCCAGCATTTT
>TRBJ2-2|TRBV7-9|16|-
CASSRPQGLDTGELFF
TGTGCCAGCAGCCGTCCACAGGGATTGGACACCGGGGAGCTGTTTTTT
>TRBJ2-5|TRBV6-6|16|TRBD1
CASSYADRGREETQYF
TGTGCCAGCAGTTACGCGGACAGGGGACGGGAAGAGACCCAGTACTTC
>TRBJ2-2|TRBV5-1|16|-
CASSFSQGTLTGELFF
TGCGCCAGCAGCTTTAGTCAGGGAACCCTCACCGGGGAGCTGTTTTTT